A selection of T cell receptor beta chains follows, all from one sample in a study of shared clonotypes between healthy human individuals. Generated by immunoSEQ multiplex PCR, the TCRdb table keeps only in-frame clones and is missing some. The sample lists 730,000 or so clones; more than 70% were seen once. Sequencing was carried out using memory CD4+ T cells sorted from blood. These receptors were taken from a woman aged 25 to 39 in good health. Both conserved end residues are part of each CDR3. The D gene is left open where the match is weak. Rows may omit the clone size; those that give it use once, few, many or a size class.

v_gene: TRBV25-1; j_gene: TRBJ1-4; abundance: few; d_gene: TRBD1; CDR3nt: TGTGCCAGCAGAGGACAGGGACCTAATGAAAAACTGTTTTTT; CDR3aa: CASRGQGPNEKLFF
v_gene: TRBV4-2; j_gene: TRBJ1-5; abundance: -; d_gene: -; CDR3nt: TGTGCCAGCAGCCAAGACGGGCCGGGCAATCAGCCCCAGCATTTT; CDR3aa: CASSQDGPGNQPQHF
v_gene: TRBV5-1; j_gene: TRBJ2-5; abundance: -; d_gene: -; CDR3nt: TGCGCCAGCAGCCCGACCGCAGCCCAAGAGACCCAGTACTTC; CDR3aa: CASSPTAAQETQYF
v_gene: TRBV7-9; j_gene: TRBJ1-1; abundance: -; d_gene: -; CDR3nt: TGTGCCAGCAGCTTAGGGTCGCGGGTGAACACTGAAGCTTTCTTT; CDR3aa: CASSLGSRVNTEAFF
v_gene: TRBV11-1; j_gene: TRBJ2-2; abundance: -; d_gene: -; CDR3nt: TGTGCCAGCAGCTCCGGGGGTCCCTGGGTGTTTTTT; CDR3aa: CASSSGGPWVFF
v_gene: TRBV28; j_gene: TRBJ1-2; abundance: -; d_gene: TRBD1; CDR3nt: TGTGCCAGCAGTAGGACAGGGAACTCCTTTGGCTACACCTTC; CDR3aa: CASSRTGNSFGYTF
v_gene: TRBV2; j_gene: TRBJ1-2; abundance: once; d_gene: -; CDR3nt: TGTGCCAGCGGGGGGATCCGGGGCTACACCTTC; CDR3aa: CASGGIRGYTF
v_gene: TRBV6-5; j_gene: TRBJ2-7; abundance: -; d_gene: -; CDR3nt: TGTGCCAGCAGTCTCCAGCCCGAGAGCTACGAGCAGTACTTC; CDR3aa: CASSLQPESYEQYF
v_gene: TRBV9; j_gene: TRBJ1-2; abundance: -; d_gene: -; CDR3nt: TGTGCCAGCAGCGGTGTCGGGGGCGACTATGGCTACACCTTC; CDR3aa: CASSGVGGDYGYTF
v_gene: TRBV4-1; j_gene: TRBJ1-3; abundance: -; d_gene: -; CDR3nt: TGCGCCAGCAGCCAAGGGGGACAACGAGGGCCTGGAAACACCATATATTTT; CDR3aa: CASSQGGQRGPGNTIYF
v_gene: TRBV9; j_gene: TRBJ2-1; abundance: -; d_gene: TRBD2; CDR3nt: TGTGCCAGCAGCGTAGGGGCGGGAGGCTACAATGAGCAGTTCTTC; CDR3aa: CASSVGAGGYNEQFF
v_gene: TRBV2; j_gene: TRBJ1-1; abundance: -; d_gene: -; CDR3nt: TGTGCCAGCAGTGTTCAGGGAAGTGGCACTGAAGCTTTCTTT; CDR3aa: CASSVQGSGTEAFF
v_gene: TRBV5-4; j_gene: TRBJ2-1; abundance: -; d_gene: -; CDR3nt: TGTGCCAGCAGCTTGGCCGGTGCGGGAACCCTCTACAATGAGCAGTTCTTC; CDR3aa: CASSLAGAGTLYNEQFF
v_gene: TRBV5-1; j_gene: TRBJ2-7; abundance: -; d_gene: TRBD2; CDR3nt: TGCGCCAGCAGCTTGGAGGGCGGGAGGTCGACCTACGAGCAGTACTTC; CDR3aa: CASSLEGGRSTYEQYF
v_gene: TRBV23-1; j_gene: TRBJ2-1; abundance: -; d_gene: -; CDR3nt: TGCGCCAGCAGTTTATCGTTGAATGAGCAGTTCTTC; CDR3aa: CASSLSLNEQFF
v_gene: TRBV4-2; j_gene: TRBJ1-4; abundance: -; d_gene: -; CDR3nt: TGTGCCAGCAGCCAAATGGGAGGGCGGGGGACAACTAATGAAAAACTGTTTTTT; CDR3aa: CASSQMGGRGTTNEKLFF
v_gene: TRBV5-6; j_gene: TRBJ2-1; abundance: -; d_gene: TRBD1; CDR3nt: TGTGCCAGCAGCTTTAGGACAGGGACCTACAATGAGCAGTTCTTC; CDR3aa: CASSFRTGTYNEQFF
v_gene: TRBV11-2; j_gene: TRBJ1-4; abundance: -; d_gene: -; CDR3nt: TGTGCCAGCAGCTTAAAAGGGAATGAAAAACTGTTTTTT; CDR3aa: CASSLKGNEKLFF
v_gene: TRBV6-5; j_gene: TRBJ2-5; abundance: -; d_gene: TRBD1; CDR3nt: TGTGCCAGCAGTTCGGGACAGGGGGCTCGGGAGACCCAGTACTTC; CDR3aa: CASSSGQGARETQYF
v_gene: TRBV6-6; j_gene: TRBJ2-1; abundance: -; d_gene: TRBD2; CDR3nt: TGTGCCAGTGGGAACGGGAGGGCCGGAAATGAGCAGTTCTTC; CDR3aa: CASGNGRAGNEQFF
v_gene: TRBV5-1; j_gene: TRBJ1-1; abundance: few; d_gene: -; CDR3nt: TGCGCCAGCAGCTTGGACAGCTCAGGGTACAACACTGAAGCTTTCTTT; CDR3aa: CASSLDSSGYNTEAFF
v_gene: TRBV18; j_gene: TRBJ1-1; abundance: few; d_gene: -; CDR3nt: TGTGCCAGCTCCCCTAGGGGATCTGAAGCTTTCTTT; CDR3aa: CASSPRGSEAFF
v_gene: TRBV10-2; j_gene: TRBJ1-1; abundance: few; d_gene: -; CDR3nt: TGCGCCACCTCTCGGCAGAACACTGAAGCTTTCTTT; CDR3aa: CATSRQNTEAFF
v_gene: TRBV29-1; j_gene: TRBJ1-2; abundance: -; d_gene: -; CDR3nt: TGCAGCGTTGTGCCAGTTTCTAACTATGGCTACACCTTC; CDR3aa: CSVVPVSNYGYTF
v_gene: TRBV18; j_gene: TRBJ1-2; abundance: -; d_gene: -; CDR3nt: TGTGCCAGCTCACCAGGAGGGGAGGCCTATGGCTACACCTTC; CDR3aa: CASSPGGEAYGYTF
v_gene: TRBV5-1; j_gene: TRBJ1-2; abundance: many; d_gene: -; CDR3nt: TGCGCCAGCAGCTTTGAGAGTCCCGATGGCTACACCTTC; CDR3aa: CASSFESPDGYTF
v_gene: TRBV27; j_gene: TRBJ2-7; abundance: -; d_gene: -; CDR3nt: TGTGCCAGCAGTTTAAAGGGTGGGGCACGTACCTTCTACGAGCAGTACTTC; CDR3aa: CASSLKGGARTFYEQYF
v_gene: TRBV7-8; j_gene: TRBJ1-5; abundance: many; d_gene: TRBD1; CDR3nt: TGTGCCAGCAGCTTAGGTGTTAGGACAGGAGGCGATCAGCCCCAGCATTTT; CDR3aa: CASSLGVRTGGDQPQHF
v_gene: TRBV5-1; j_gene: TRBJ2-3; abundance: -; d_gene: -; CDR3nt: TGCGCCAGCAGCTTGGTAGGGTTGGAGGGCGCAGATACGCAGTATTTT; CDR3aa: CASSLVGLEGADTQYF